A selection of T cell receptor beta chains follows, all from one sample in a study of blood T cells in healthy people across ages. One entry per CDR3 protein, called by TCRdb with MiXCR from the 5' RACE reads. The table includes approximately 940,000 distinct CDR3 sequences, roughly 48% detected once. The sample comprised blood. Source of these receptors: a man aged 25 to 40 in good health. The CDR3 runs from the conserved cysteine through the conserved F or W. Each record gives: clone size, J gene, V gene, D gene, CDR3 DNA, CDR3 protein. The D gene is left open where the match is weak. Not all rows give a size; the values are once, few, many and, for expanded clones, a class.

>many|TRBJ1-6|TRBV9|TRBD1
TGTGCCAGCAGCGTAGGCGAAGGGGGCAGTTCACCCCTCCACTTT
CASSVGEGGSSPLHF
>many|TRBJ2-1|TRBV5-1|-
TGCGCCAGCAGCTTGTTGTACGGCTCCTACAATGAGCAGTTCTTC
CASSLLYGSYNEQFF
>many|TRBJ2-3|TRBV5-1|-
TGCGCCAGCAGCTTCGGACGGGGGTCCACAGATACGCAGTATTTT
CASSFGRGSTDTQYF
>few|TRBJ1-5|TRBV12-3/TRBV12-4|TRBD1
TGTGCCAGCAGTTCCGGGACAGGGGCCCCGAATCAGCCCCAGCATTTT
CASSSGTGAPNQPQHF
>-|TRBJ2-3|TRBV5-1|-
TGCGCCAGCAGCTTTACCGGGGGACGGAACACAGATACGCAGTATTTT
CASSFTGGRNTDTQYF
>-|TRBJ2-7|TRBV12-3/TRBV12-4|-
TGTGCCAGCACTCCGGCGAGGACCTTGTCCTACGAGCAGTACTTC
CASTPARTLSYEQYF
>few|TRBJ2-1|TRBV27|TRBD1
TGTGCCAGCAACCCGGACAGGGTGGGTGAGCAGTTCTTC
CASNPDRVGEQFF
>-|TRBJ2-1|TRBV7-7|TRBD2
TGTGCCAGCAGCTTATCCCCACTAGCGGGAGAAAATGAGCAGTTCTTC
CASSLSPLAGENEQFF
>many|TRBJ2-5|TRBV3-1|-
TGTGCCAGCAACCACGGGTTAGAGACCCAGTACTTC
CASNHGLETQYF
>few|TRBJ1-6|TRBV27|-
TGTGCCAGCAGTCAAACAGGCCGCTCCTATAATTCACCCCTCCACTTT
CASSQTGRSYNSPLHF
>-|TRBJ1-4|TRBV5-1|TRBD1
TGCGCCAGCAGTCTTAACGGACAGGGATCATTCCAAAAACTGTTTTTT
CASSLNGQGSFQKLFF
>-|TRBJ2-3|TRBV5-1|-
TGCGCCAGCAGCTTGGATTCCAGGCCCACAGATACGCAGTATTTT
CASSLDSRPTDTQYF
>few|TRBJ2-5|TRBV24-1|-
TGTGCCACCAGTGACTCCCTTTTGACCCAGTACTTC
CATSDSLLTQYF
>-|TRBJ1-5|TRBV12-3/TRBV12-4|TRBD1
TGTGCCAGCAGTTTAGCGCAGGGGGCTTATATCAATCAGCCCCAGCATTTT
CASSLAQGAYINQPQHF
>-|TRBJ2-3|TRBV7-2|-
TGTGCCAGCAAAATCCGGGGGGCGGCTAGCACAGATACGCAGTATTTT
CASKIRGAASTDTQYF
>few|TRBJ1-5|TRBV6-5|-
TGTGCCAGCAGTTACTCGTGGGGAAATCAGCCCCAGCATTTT
CASSYSWGNQPQHF
>-|TRBJ2-1|TRBV12-3/TRBV12-4|-
TGTGCCAGCAGCTATGGGATATACAATGAGCAGTTCTTC
CASSYGIYNEQFF
>-|TRBJ1-3|TRBV29-1|TRBD1
TGCAGCGCTCCGACAGGGGGAAACACCATATATTTT
CSAPTGGNTIYF
>few|TRBJ2-5|TRBV5-5|TRBD1
TGTGCCAGCAGCTTTTCGGGACAGGAGATAGAGACCCAGTACTTC
CASSFSGQEIETQYF
>-|TRBJ2-5|TRBV29-1|TRBD2
TGCAGCGTTGAAGGGCCCCGTTCGGGACTAGCGGGGATGGAGACCCAGTACTTC
CSVEGPRSGLAGMETQYF
>-|TRBJ1-2|TRBV7-2|TRBD1
TGTGCCAGCAGCTTAGACCCGACAGGGGGCGGGAACTATGGCTACACCTTC
CASSLDPTGGGNYGYTF
>few|TRBJ2-1|TRBV3-1|-
TGTGCCAGCAGCCAAGATAGGTGGCATGAGCAGTTCTTC
CASSQDRWHEQFF
>few|TRBJ2-3|TRBV7-9|-
TGTGCCAGCAGCCCTGGGGCTGTCGATACGCAGTATTTT
CASSPGAVDTQYF
>-|TRBJ2-5|TRBV7-8|-
TGTGCCAGCAGCTTATATGGTACAGGGCAGCAAGAGACCCAGTACTTC
CASSLYGTGQQETQYF
>-|TRBJ2-7|TRBV28|-
TGTGCCAGCAGTTTAAGGGCAGTCGACTACGAGCAGTACTTC
CASSLRAVDYEQYF
>-|TRBJ1-4|TRBV12-3/TRBV12-4|-
TGTGCCAGCAGCCCGGGGGGAGGTAATGAAAAACTGTTTTTT
CASSPGGGNEKLFF
>-|TRBJ1-2|TRBV7-2|-
TGTGCCAGCAGCTTATCAAGGCAGAACTATGGCTACACCTTC
CASSLSRQNYGYTF
>-|TRBJ2-1|TRBV7-7|-
TGTGCTAGCCATGGTGTCTCCTACAATGAGCAGTTCTTC
CASHGVSYNEQFF
>few|TRBJ2-5|TRBV27|TRBD2
TGTGCCAGCAGTTTAAAGGCTAGCGGGGGGACCCAAGAGACCCAGTACTTC
CASSLKASGGTQETQYF
>once|TRBJ2-4|TRBV20-1|-
TGCAGTGCAAGGACCGGGACCGGAAACATTCAGTACTTC
CSARTGTGNIQYF
>few|TRBJ1-6|TRBV4-2|TRBD1
TGTGCCAGCAGCCAGCCCGGGACAGGGAATTCACCCCTCCACTTT
CASSQPGTGNSPLHF
>few|TRBJ2-3|TRBV10-3|TRBD2
TGTGCCATCAGTGAGAGAGGGACTAGCGGGAACACAGATACGCAGTATTTT
CAISERGTSGNTDTQYF
>-|TRBJ1-4|TRBV12-3/TRBV12-4|-
TGTGCCAGCAGTTCCCCGACAGGTTGGAATGAAAAACTGTTTTTT
CASSSPTGWNEKLFF
>few|TRBJ2-7|TRBV6-5|-
TGTGCCAGCAGACTCAAGTCCGGGAATTCCTACGAGCAGTACTTC
CASRLKSGNSYEQYF
>few|TRBJ2-7|TRBV20-1|TRBD1
TGCAGTGCCCCAAGAGACAGGGCCTCCTACGAGCAGTACTTC
CSAPRDRASYEQYF
>few|TRBJ2-7|TRBV7-9|-
TGTGCCAGCAACTTTGGGGTTAACGAGCAGTACTTC
CASNFGVNEQYF
>few|TRBJ2-1|TRBV4-3|-
TGCGCCAGCAGCCAAGTACTGGACGGTAACAATGAGCAGTTCTTC
CASSQVLDGNNEQFF
>-|TRBJ2-5|TRBV6-4|TRBD2
TGTGCCAGCACGGCCGACGGGACTAGCAATGAGCAGTACTTC
CASTADGTSNEQYF
>-|TRBJ1-4|TRBV2|TRBD1
TGTGCCAGCAAGGTCGCACAGGGGGCTCCTAATGAAAAACTGTTTTTT
CASKVAQGAPNEKLFF
>once|TRBJ1-4|TRBV27|TRBD1
TGTGCCAGCAGCTTAAACAGGGGCGCCAACGTAGACGAAAAACTGTTTTTT
CASSLNRGANVDEKLFF
>-|TRBJ2-7|TRBV4-1|-
TGCGCCAGCAGCCCACCCCTCGAGCAGTACTTC
CASSPPLEQYF
>many|TRBJ2-3|TRBV18|TRBD1
TGTGCCAGCTCAACGCCTTTTGCCGGGACAGGGTATGGAGAGACGCAGTATTTT
CASSTPFAGTGYGETQYF
>few|TRBJ2-5|TRBV20-1|-
TGCAGTACCGGGAGTAACCAAGAGACCCAGTACTTC
CSTGSNQETQYF
>few|TRBJ1-1|TRBV4-1|TRBD1
TGCGCCAGCAGCCAGGACAGGGCGGAGACTGAAGCTTTCTTT
CASSQDRAETEAFF
>few|TRBJ2-5|TRBV7-7|-
TGTGCTAGCAGCCTCTCGGTACTCAATGAGCAGTACTTC
CASSLSVLNEQYF
>-|TRBJ1-5|TRBV10-3|TRBD1
TGTGCCATCAGTGATGTCCAGGGGGCGTATAGCAATCAGCCCCAGCATTTT
CAISDVQGAYSNQPQHF
>few|TRBJ2-2|TRBV20-1|-
TGCAGTGCTAGAGTGGTCGGAAAGACGACCGGGGAGCTGTTTTTT
CSARVVGKTTGELFF
>-|TRBJ1-5|TRBV4-1|-
TGCGCCAGCAGCCAAGTCCACACGGGGAAGTGGAATCAGCCCCAGCATTTT
CASSQVHTGKWNQPQHF
>-|TRBJ2-1|TRBV5-1|-
TGCGCCAGCAGCTTGCATAGGGACCGCTCCTACAATGAGCAGTTCTTC
CASSLHRDRSYNEQFF
>few|TRBJ1-4|TRBV4-1|-
TGCGCCAGCAGCCCCACCCCGGTGGGGCCGCTTAATGAAAAACTGTTTTTT
CASSPTPVGPLNEKLFF
>-|TRBJ1-6|TRBV27|-
TGTGCCAGCAGTGCGACGGGGTCCTATAATTCACCCCTCCACTTT
CASSATGSYNSPLHF
>-|TRBJ1-1|TRBV3-1|-
TGTGCCAGCAGCCACAGTGAGATGAACACTGAAGCTTTCTTT
CASSHSEMNTEAFF
>-|TRBJ1-2|TRBV27|-
TGTGCCAGCAGACCGGGTTATGGGTATGGCTACACCTTC
CASRPGYGYGYTF
>few|TRBJ1-5|TRBV3-1|-
TGTGCCAGCAGCCAATCAAATCAGCCCCAGCATTTT
CASSQSNQPQHF
>-|TRBJ2-3|TRBV3-1|TRBD2
TGTGCCAGCAGCCACATGACTAGCGGGGGGGTTTACGATACGCAGTATTTT
CASSHMTSGGVYDTQYF
>-|TRBJ1-1|TRBV6-2/TRBV6-3|-
TGTGCCAGCAGTTACTCGAATCGGAGGAACACTGAAGCTTTCTTT
CASSYSNRRNTEAFF
>-|TRBJ2-5|TRBV7-9|-
TGTGCCAGCACCCCACTCGTAGTCACAGATCAAGAGACCCAGTACTTC
CASTPLVVTDQETQYF
>-|TRBJ2-1|TRBV2|TRBD2
TGTGCCAGCAGTCCCCAGCTAGCGGGACAACACAATGAGCAGTTCTTC
CASSPQLAGQHNEQFF
>-|TRBJ2-1|TRBV7-2|TRBD1
TGTGCCAGCAGCTTACAGGGCCAATCCGCAGGGGGGCAGTTCTTC
CASSLQGQSAGGQFF
>few|TRBJ2-4|TRBV29-1|-
TGCAGCGTCGGGACCGACCTTCTGGCCAAAAACATTCAGTACTTC
CSVGTDLLAKNIQYF